This TCR beta chain was sequenced for a study of blood T cell repertoires in COVID-19. Turning to the study itself: Sites across the United States, Italy and Spain contributed samples from acute and convalescent COVID-19.

Original data processing: Using reference gene primer amplification, nucleated cell counts were estimated. Generated by immunoSEQ multiplex PCR, the TCRdb table keeps only in-frame clones and is missing some. V, J and clone size reflect that table, while D and trimming were determined from the DNA. In the table there are 130,000 or so clones, about four fifths of which are singletons. The CDR3 runs 15 residues. Germline V gene data show CDR1 as LGHNA and CDR2 as YNFKEQ. Trimming at V came to 1 base and at J to 5 bases, leaving 8 bases not matched to a gene. This TCR was recovered from a man aged 60-69 years with active or convalescent COVID-19. The chain recombines TRBV4-2 with TRBJ2-7; 7 bases match TRBD1. Sequencing was done on a sample of peripheral blood. The DNA of the CDR3 is TGTGCCAGCAGCCAAGTAGGGGACAGTACCCACGAGCAGTACTTC. This codes for CASSQVGDSTHEQYF.